Following are 8 T cell receptor beta chains from one sample sequenced in a study of neoadjuvant anti-PD-1 for oral cavity cancer. This table comes from immunoSEQ multiplex PCR, and its TCRdb copy is limited to in-frame clones, with some not included. The sample lists 15,000 to 20,000 clones, approximately 70% seen once, with under 3% in the top ten. The sequencing here drew on PBMCs, taken before nivolumab (anti-PD-1) treatment. These receptors all stem from a person aged 35 to 85 with oral cavity squamous cell carcinoma.

This chain uses TRBV2 with TRBJ2-7; the D is unclear. The CDR3 totals 10 residues. Germline V gene sequence: CDR1 SNHLY, CDR2 FYNNEI. The V end lost 6 bases, the J end lost 3 bases, and 3 bases lay between the germline ends. CDR3 protein: CASSYYEQYF. In DNA form, the CDR3 reads TGTGCCAGCAGCTACTACGAGCAGTACTTC.

In this sample, this clone turned up a few times. The chain links TRBV6-1 to TRBJ1-2; maybe TRBD1 (6 bases). This CDR3 comprises 14 residues. Germline V CDR1 and CDR2: MNHNS, SASEGT. The DNA of the CDR3 is TGTATCGAGGGGGATCGACAGACCTTATCTGGCTACACCTTC. Translating gives CIEGDRQTLSGYTF.

This chain connects TRBV11-1 to TRBJ2-3, with D possibly matching TRBD1 (6 bases). The germline CDR1 and CDR2 sequences are SGHAT and FQDESV (reference sequence). The V and J ends lost 7 bases and 2 bases respectively, with 10 bases between them. The CDR3 has 13 residues. The CDR3 DNA is TGTGCCAGCAACCTGGGGGCCACAGATACGCAGTATTTT. It specifies CASNLGATDTQYF.

V usage is TRBV7-8 and J usage is TRBJ2-7; D may be TRBD1 (6 bases). V gave up 3 bases and J gave up 7 bases, with 16 bases separating them. There are 14 residues in the CDR3. CDR1 SGHVS and CDR2 FQNEAQ come from the germline V gene. The CDR3 here is CASSFSTQGEEQYF. Here the CDR3 DNA reads TGTGCCAGCAGCTTTTCGACACAGGGTGAGGAGCAGTACTTC.

This sequence joins TRBV6-5 and TRBJ2-1; tentative D call: TRBD1 (6 bases). The V gene lost 7 bases and the J gene lost 9 bases, with 16 bases spanning the gap. The CDR3 spans 13 residues. Germline CDR1 MNHEY, CDR2 SVGAGI. CDR3 nucleotide sequence: TGTGCCAGCAACAGATTACAGGGCGCTGAGCAGTTCTTC. This codes for CASNRLQGAEQFF.

V usage is TRBV5-5 and J usage is TRBJ2-3; D is perhaps TRBD1 (6 bases). Germline V lookup: CDR1 SGHKS, CDR2 YYEKEE (reference sequence). CDR3 length: 15 amino acids. V was clipped by 5 bases and J by 0 bases, with 13 bases between them. This CDR3 is CASRDSGFSTDTQYF. The CDR3 nucleotides are TGTGCCAGCAGGGACAGCGGTTTTAGCACAGATACGCAGTATTTT.

This clone came up a few times. CDR3 sequence: CASSHKTEAFF. The CDR3 coding sequence is TGTGCCAGCAGTCACAAAACTGAAGCTTTCTTT. The chain has TRBV28 and TRBJ1-1, with D uncertain. Germline V gene data show CDR1 as MDHEN and CDR2 as SYDVKM. V was shortened by 5 bases and J by 5 bases, with 6 bases between the two germline ends. This CDR3 spans 11 amino acids. The whole variable domain, filled in from reference TRBV28 and TRBJ1-1, reads DVKVTQSSRYLVKRTGEKVFLECVQDMDHENMFWYRQDPGLGLRLIYFSYDVKMKEKGDIPEGYSVSREKKERFSLILESASTNQTSMYLCASSHKTEAFFGQGTRLTVV.

The chain recombines TRBV5-8 with TRBJ2-7; TRBD1 might be the D (6 bases). The CDR3 has 15 amino acids. The germline gives CDR1 SGHTS, CDR2 YDEGEE. The ends were cut back, 4 bases at V and 0 bases at J, with 14 bases in the middle. The DNA of the CDR3 is TGTGCCAGCAGCCCTCACAGGGTTCTCTCCTACGAGCAGTACTTC. Protein product: CASSPHRVLSYEQYF.